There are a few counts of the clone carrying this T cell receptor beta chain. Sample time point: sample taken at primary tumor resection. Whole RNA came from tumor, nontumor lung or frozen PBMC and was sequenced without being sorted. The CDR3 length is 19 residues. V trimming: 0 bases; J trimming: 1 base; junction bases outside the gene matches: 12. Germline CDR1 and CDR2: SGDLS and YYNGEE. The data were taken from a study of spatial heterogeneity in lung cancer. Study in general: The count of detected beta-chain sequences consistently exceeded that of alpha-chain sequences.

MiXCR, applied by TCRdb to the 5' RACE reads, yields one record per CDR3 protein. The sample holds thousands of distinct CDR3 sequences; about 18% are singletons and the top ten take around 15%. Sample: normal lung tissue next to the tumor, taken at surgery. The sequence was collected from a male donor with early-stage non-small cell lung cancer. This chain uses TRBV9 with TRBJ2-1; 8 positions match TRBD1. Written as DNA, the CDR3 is TGTGCCAGCAGCGTAGCCCAGGGGGCGCATGGGTTGTCCTACAATGAGCAGTTCTTC. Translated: CASSVAQGAHGLSYNEQFF.